One sample yielded the 29 T cell receptor beta chains listed below, sequenced in a study of post-analysis software for immune sequencing data. Findings of the study overall: Elevated frequency relative to controls characterized 4 or 5 TRBV segments in patients, TRBV5-6, TRBV5-1 and TRBV20-1 among them.

Their recognized antigens are unknown. cDNA libraries of TCR beta carried unique molecular identifiers. A single record per CDR3 protein comes from TCRdb applying MiXCR to the PCR reads. The sample yields hundreds of thousands of distinct CDR3 sequences, just under 30% seen once. Sample: blood. The source of these receptors is a girl aged 10-17 years with multiple sclerosis.

The chain carries TRBV10-3 and TRBJ2-7; D is possibly TRBD2 (6 bases). CDR1 is ENHRY and CDR2 is SYGVKD in the germline V gene. Trimming took 4 bases from V and 4 from J, leaving 14 bases between them. The CDR3 spans 14 residues. The CDR3 bases are TGTGCCATCAGTGCGTTGCGGGACGGGTACGAGCAGTACTTC. Translation: CAISALRDGYEQYF.

This chain connects TRBV12-3 or TRBV12-4 to TRBJ2-5; 11 bases fit TRBD2. V lost 3 bases, J lost 2 bases, and 5 bases stayed unmatched. The CDR3 is 16 amino acids. The CDR3 region is CASSFLVAGGQETQYF. The CDR3 DNA follows: TGTGCCAGCAGTTTTTTGGTAGCGGGGGGGCAAGAGACCCAGTACTTC.

The rearrangement links TRBV20-1 to TRBJ1-6; the match to TRBD1 covers 7 bases. The V gene's germline CDR1 is DFQATT and CDR2 SNEGSKA (reference sequence). The CDR3 contains 14 residues. Germline trimming cut 6 bases from V and 8 bases from J; bases unmatched to any gene: 10. CDR3 region: CSAPKQGSDSPLHF. The DNA for the CDR3 is TGCAGTGCGCCGAAACAGGGGTCGGATTCACCCCTCCACTTT.

The chain recombines TRBV3-1 with TRBJ2-1, with a tentative D call TRBD1 (6 bases). The V and J ends lost 7 bases and 0 bases respectively, with 22 bases between them. This CDR3 is 18 amino acids long. CDR1 and CDR2 (germline): LGHDT, YNNKEL (reference sequence). As DNA, the CDR3 is TGTGCCAGCACCCCACAGTTCGCCAGGGGCATCTCCTACAATGAGCAGTTCTTC. Protein: CASTPQFARGISYNEQFF.

Worth noting for this clonotype: The junction shows a germline mismatch at one end, possibly a read error. The CDR3: CASSQEGLEQYF. As DNA, the CDR3 is TGCGCCAGCAGCCAGGAGGGGCTCGAGCAGTACTTC. This chain uses TRBV3-1 with TRBJ2-7; weak D call: TRBD2 (6 bases). The CDR3 sequence is 12 residues long. Germline V gives CDR1 LGHDT, CDR2 YNNKEL (reference sequence).

CDR3 nucleotide sequence: TGTGCCAGCAGCCAACGTTCCGGGACAGGGTACAATGAGCAGTTCTTC. It specifies CASSQRSGTGYNEQFF. This rearrangement joins TRBV4-2 to TRBJ2-1; TRBD1 agrees at 9 bases. Germline-derived CDR1 and CDR2 are LGHNA and YNFKEQ. The CDR3 loop spans 16 amino acids. The junction had 6 bases not matched to a gene; V was cut back by 2 bases and J by 4 bases.

This clonotype appeared a few times. The chain carries TRBV16 and TRBJ2-5, with D uncertain. V lost 2 bases to trimming and J lost 0 bases, with 7 bases between them. This CDR3 is 14 amino acids long. CDR1 KGHSY and CDR2 FQNENV come from the germline V gene. The CDR3 protein is CASSQSGHQETQYF. The CDR3 nucleotides read TGTGCCAGCAGCCAAAGTGGCCACCAAGAGACCCAGTACTTC. Drawing the rest from reference TRBV16 and TRBJ2-5, the complete variable domain is GEEVAQTPKHLVRGEGQKAKLYCAPIKGHSYVFWYQQVLKNEFKFLISFQNENVFDETGMPKERFSAKCLPNSPCSLEIQATKLEDSAVYFCASSQSGHQETQYFGPGTRLLVL.

V is TRBV7-2 and J is TRBJ2-5, with 12 bases fitting TRBD2. Germline lookup yields CDR1 SGHTA and CDR2 FQGNSA. This CDR3 region has 16 residues. J was trimmed by 5 bases and V by 4 bases; bases with no gene match: 8. This CDR3 reads CASSSTTSGSGETQYF. In DNA, the CDR3 is TGTGCCAGCAGCTCGACGACTAGCGGGAGCGGGGAGACCCAGTACTTC.

This chain joins TRBV4-1 and TRBJ1-5; no definite D call. Trimming cost V 1 base and J 7 bases, with 11 bases left between them. Germline V gives CDR1 MGHRA, CDR2 YSYEKL. CDR3 length: 14 amino acids. CDR3 sequence (DNA): TGCGCCAGCAGCCAAGGAAGCGAGGTCCAGCCCCAGCATTTT. Its protein is CASSQGSEVQPQHF.

This chain connects TRBV7-8 to TRBJ2-7; TRBD2 agrees at 7 bases. Germline V gene lookup returns CDR1 SGHVS and CDR2 FQNEAQ. The CDR3 loop spans 15 amino acids. J gave up 3 bases and V 4 bases, and 9 bases lay outside the gene matches. CDR3 DNA sequence: TGTGCCAGCAGCTACGGACTAGGCGGGAGCTACGAGCAGTACTTC. This translates into CASSYGLGGSYEQYF.

The chain has TRBV20-1 and TRBJ2-7; maybe TRBD2 (6 bases). V was trimmed by 4 bases and J by 6 bases, leaving 13 bases between them. The germline gives CDR1 DFQATT, CDR2 SNEGSKA (reference sequence). This CDR3 has 12 residues. The CDR3 DNA reads as TGCAGTGCTACCCATGGAGGGGTCGAGCAGTACTTC. This sequence encodes CSATHGGVEQYF.

The V and J genes are TRBV4-3 and TRBJ2-7; 7 bases are shared with TRBD1. This CDR3 has 15 residues. The V and J ends lost 3 bases and 2 bases, in that order; junction bases with no gene match: 7. CDR1 LGHNA and CDR2 YSLEER come from the germline V gene. The CDR3 region is CASSHSGTATYEQYF. The CDR3 coding sequence is TGCGCCAGCAGCCATTCCGGGACAGCGACCTACGAGCAGTACTTC.

V and J are TRBV4-1 and TRBJ1-1; tentatively, D is TRBD1 (6 bases). Germline values: CDR1 MGHRA, CDR2 YSYEKL. This CDR3 contains 17 residues. V lost 6 bases to trimming and J lost 0 bases, with 20 bases between them. In nucleotides, the CDR3 is TGCGCCAGCAGAAAACTTACAGGGTTAAGGGTGAACACTGAAGCTTTCTTT. Its protein is CASRKLTGLRVNTEAFF.

V gene TRBV7-9 combines with J gene TRBJ1-2; unclear D gene. Trimming left V 2 bases short and J 2 bases short, with 12 bases between. The CDR3 has 15 amino acids. Germline CDR1 is SEHNR and CDR2 is FQNEAQ (reference sequence). In DNA form, the CDR3 reads TGTGCCAGCAGCTTACTTCGTCTGCGCAACTATGGCTACACCTTC. Encoded protein: CASSLLRLRNYGYTF.

This chain links TRBV5-1 with TRBJ2-4; 9 nucleotides agree with TRBD1. Germline V lookup: CDR1 SGHRS, CDR2 YFSETQ. V lost 3 bases and J lost 8; bases outside the gene matches: 0. The CDR3 consists of 12 residues. CDR3 residues: CASSWDRDIQYF. In DNA form, the CDR3 reads TGCGCCAGCAGCTGGGACAGGGACATTCAGTACTTC. Looking up the rest from reference TRBV5-1 and TRBJ2-4 gives the full variable domain: KAGVTQTPRYLIKTRGQQVTLSCSPISGHRSVSWYQQTPGQGLQFLFEYFSETQRNKGNFPGRFSGRQFSNSRSEMNVSTLELGDSALYLCASSWDRDIQYFGAGTRLSVL.

In this sample, this clonotype turned up a few times. The chain is built from TRBV20-1 and TRBJ2-3; D uncertain. The CDR3 consists of 15 residues. V was shortened by 5 bases and J by 0 bases, with 15 bases between the two germline ends. From germline, CDR1 is DFQATT and CDR2 SNEGSKA (reference sequence). The CDR3 loop reads CSALAWPSSTDTQYF. The CDR3 nucleotides read TGCAGTGCTCTTGCGTGGCCCTCTAGCACAGATACGCAGTATTTT.

About this clonotype: An end of the junction does not agree with germline; a read error may underlie this. The rearrangement uses TRBV20-1 and TRBJ1-2; D is ambiguous. Looked up from germline, CDR1 is DFQATT and CDR2 is SNEGSKA (reference sequence). CDR3 size: 14 residues. The CDR3 sequence is CSASQRFANCGYTF. The CDR3 DNA sequence: TGCAGTGCTAGTCAGCGGTTCGCTAACTGTGGCTACACCTTC.

The V call is TRBV4-3, the J call TRBJ2-5, with 11 bases that match TRBD2. The V segment lost 1 base and the J segment 11 bases; nucleotides outside the gene matches: 18. Germline lookup yields CDR1 LGHNA and CDR2 YSLEER. The CDR3 spans 18 residues. CDR3 residues: CASSQGRDSGRVYNEQYF. CDR3 DNA: TGCGCCAGCAGCCAAGGACGAGATAGCGGGAGGGTATACAATGAGCAGTACTTC.

The CDR3: CASNGQGAREQYF. As DNA, the CDR3 is TGTGCCAGCAACGGACAGGGGGCTCGGGAGCAGTACTTC. The V and J genes are TRBV2 and TRBJ2-7; 11 bases map to TRBD1. There are 13 residues in the CDR3. Germline CDR1 SNHLY, CDR2 FYNNEI. The ends lost 7 bases at V and 7 bases at J; junction bases unmatched: 6.

This clonotype turned up a few times. The chain employs TRBV20-1 and TRBJ2-7; D is possibly TRBD1 or TRBD2 (5 bases each). In germline, CDR1 is DFQATT, CDR2 SNEGSKA (reference sequence). The CDR3 runs 14 residues. Trimming cost V 0 bases and J 0 bases, with 9 bases left between them. CDR3 region: CSARDLGTSYEQYF. As DNA, the CDR3 is TGCAGTGCTAGAGATCTGGGGACCTCCTACGAGCAGTACTTC.

The J gene is TRBJ1-5, the V gene TRBV10-3; 9 nucleotides align to TRBD1. V dropped 5 bases and J dropped 4; count of bases not matched to a gene: 3. Germline CDR1 is ENHRY and CDR2 is SYGVKD. The CDR3 totals 14 residues. The CDR3 here is CAISTGGLNQPQHF. For the CDR3, the DNA is TGTGCCATCAGTACAGGGGGCCTGAATCAGCCCCAGCATTTT.

This clonotype occurred a few times. The chain has TRBV5-1 and TRBJ2-3, with D perhaps matching TRBD1 or TRBD2 (5 bases each). CDR3 length: 16 amino acids. V lost 4 bases and J lost 0, with 15 bases in between. Germline assignment: CDR1 SGHRS and CDR2 YFSETQ. CDR3 bases: TGCGCCAGCAGCGGGGCGGTGGGACGAAGCACAGATACGCAGTATTTT. It is translated as CASSGAVGRSTDTQYF.

This clonotype turned up a few times. The V and J genes are TRBV7-9 and TRBJ2-3, with 7 bases matching TRBD2. The germline gives CDR1 SEHNR, CDR2 FQNEAQ (reference sequence). The CDR3 loop spans 13 amino acids. V dropped 8 bases and J dropped 4; count of bases not matched to a gene: 6. The CDR3: CASRAGRADTQYF. DNA for the CDR3: TGTGCCAGCCGCGCAGGGAGGGCAGATACGCAGTATTTT.

The genes are TRBV7-9 and TRBJ1-2; D is ambiguous. The CDR3 extends over 13 amino acids. Trimming cost V 7 bases and J 0 bases, with 9 bases left between them. CDR1 and CDR2 (germline): SEHNR, FQNEAQ (reference sequence). The CDR3 is CASNRAANYGYTF. Here the CDR3 DNA reads TGTGCCAGCAACCGGGCAGCTAACTATGGCTACACCTTC.

The V gene is TRBV20-1, the J gene TRBJ1-3, with D possibly being TRBD1 (5 bases). This CDR3 comprises 16 residues. Germline CDR1 DFQATT, CDR2 SNEGSKA (reference sequence). V was shortened by 5 bases and J by 2 bases, with 19 bases between the two germline ends. The DNA for the CDR3 is TGCAGTGCTTCAACTTCCGGGGGAATCGCTGGAAACACCATATATTTT. It yields the protein CSASTSGGIAGNTIYF.

This sequence joins TRBV20-1 and TRBJ2-1; 7 bases align to TRBD2. Germline V gene lookup returns CDR1 DFQATT and CDR2 SNEGSKA (reference sequence). V gave up 3 bases and J gave up 6 bases; unmatched junction bases: 5. The CDR3 is 13 residues long. As DNA, the CDR3 is TGCAGTGCTAGCGGTCTAGCGGTCAATGAGCAGTTCTTC. It encodes CSASGLAVNEQFF.

This clonotype was detected only a few times. The CDR3 spells CASSYLRYEQYF. Written as DNA, the CDR3 is TGTGCCAGCAGTTATTTGCGGTACGAGCAGTACTTC. The rearrangement joins TRBV6-6 to TRBJ2-7, with D unclear. Trimming removed 3 bases from V and 4 bases from J, with 7 bases in between. The CDR3 spans 12 residues. Germline CDR1 reads MNHNY; CDR2 reads SVGAGI (reference sequence).

The chain joins TRBV28 to TRBJ2-2; D is perhaps TRBD1 (6 bases). The V and J ends lost 2 bases and 4 bases respectively, with 14 bases between them. This CDR3 spans 16 amino acids. Germline V gene sequence: CDR1 MDHEN, CDR2 SYDVKM. This CDR3 reads CASSLTSTGRTGELFF. In DNA form, the CDR3 reads TGTGCCAGCAGTTTAACTTCGACAGGCCGCACCGGGGAGCTGTTTTTT.

The genes are TRBV27 and TRBJ2-5; 12 positions match TRBD2. This CDR3 is 16 amino acids long. V lost 5 bases, J lost 0 bases, and 4 bases stayed unmatched. CDR1 is MNHEY, CDR2 SMNVEV, per germline (reference sequence). CDR3 loop: CASSPRTSGDQETQYF. CDR3 nucleotides: TGTGCCAGCAGTCCTCGGACTAGCGGGGACCAAGAGACCCAGTACTTC.